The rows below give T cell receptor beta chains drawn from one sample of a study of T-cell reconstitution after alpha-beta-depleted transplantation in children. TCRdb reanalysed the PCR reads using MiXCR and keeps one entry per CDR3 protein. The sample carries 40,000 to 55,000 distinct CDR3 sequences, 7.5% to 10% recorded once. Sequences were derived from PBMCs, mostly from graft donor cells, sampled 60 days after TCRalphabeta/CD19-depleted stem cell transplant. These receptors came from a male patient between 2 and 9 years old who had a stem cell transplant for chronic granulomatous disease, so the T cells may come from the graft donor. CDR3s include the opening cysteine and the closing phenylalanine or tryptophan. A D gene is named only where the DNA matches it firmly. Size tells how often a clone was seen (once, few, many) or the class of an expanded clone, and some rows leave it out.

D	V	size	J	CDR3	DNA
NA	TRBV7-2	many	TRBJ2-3	CASSGPRDTQYF	TGTGCCAGCAGCGGTCCTAGGGATACGCAGTATTTT
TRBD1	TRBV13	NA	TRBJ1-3	CASSFRRTGGISGNTIYF	TGTGCCAGCAGCTTTCGTAGGACAGGGGGCATATCTGGAAACACCATATATTTT
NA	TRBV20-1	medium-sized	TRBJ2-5	CSAGGPGQFQETQYF	TGCAGTGCTGGGGGGCCGGGACAGTTCCAAGAGACCCAGTACTTC
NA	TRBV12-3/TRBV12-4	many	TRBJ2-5	CASSLSGVQETQYF	TGTGCCAGCAGTTTGTCAGGGGTCCAAGAGACCCAGTACTTC
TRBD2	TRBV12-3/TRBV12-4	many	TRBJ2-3	CASSLGPTSGSNTQYF	TGTGCCAGCAGCTTAGGGCCTACTAGCGGGAGCAATACGCAGTATTTT
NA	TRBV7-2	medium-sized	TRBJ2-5	CASSFVTAYQETQYF	TGTGCCAGCAGCTTTGTGACAGCGTACCAAGAGACCCAGTACTTC
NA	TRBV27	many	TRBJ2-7	CASSFKLPEGEQYF	TGTGCCAGCAGTTTCAAGCTCCCTGAGGGCGAGCAGTACTTC
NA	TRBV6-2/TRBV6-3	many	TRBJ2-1	CASSPPVWEGDHEQFF	TGTGCCAGCAGCCCACCCGTCTGGGAGGGGGATCATGAGCAGTTCTTC
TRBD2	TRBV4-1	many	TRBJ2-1	CASSPLSGGRNEQFF	TGCGCCAGCAGCCCACTTTCGGGAGGGCGGAATGAGCAGTTCTTC
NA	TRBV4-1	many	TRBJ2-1	CASSSQGGRNEQFF	TGCGCCAGCAGCTCTCAGGGGGGGCGCAATGAGCAGTTCTTC
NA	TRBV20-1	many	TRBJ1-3	CSARDGAGSRNTIYF	TGCAGTGCTAGAGATGGGGCAGGGTCGAGAAACACCATATATTTT
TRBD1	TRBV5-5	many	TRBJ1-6	CASSLFGTGSSPLHF	TGTGCCAGCAGCCTCTTCGGGACAGGGTCTTCACCCCTCCACTTT
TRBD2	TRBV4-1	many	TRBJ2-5	CASSQEWTSGSLKETQYF	TGCGCCAGCAGCCAAGAGTGGACTAGCGGGAGTTTAAAGGAGACCCAGTACTTC
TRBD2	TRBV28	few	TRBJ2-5	CASLSAGGEETQYF	TGTGCCAGCCTTAGTGCGGGAGGAGAAGAGACCCAGTACTTC
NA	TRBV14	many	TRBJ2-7	CASSQDLRKGSSYEQYF	TGTGCCAGCAGCCAAGATTTAAGAAAGGGTTCATCCTACGAGCAGTACTTC
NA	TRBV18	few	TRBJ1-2	CASSPIAPVGVTNYGYTF	TGTGCCAGCTCACCTATAGCCCCTGTTGGGGTGACTAACTATGGCTACACCTTC
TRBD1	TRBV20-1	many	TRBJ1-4	CSAGTGTVNEKLFF	TGCAGTGCTGGAACCGGGACAGTAAATGAAAAACTGTTTTTT
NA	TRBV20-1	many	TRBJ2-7	CSARGTDAYEQYF	TGCAGTGCTAGAGGGACAGATGCCTACGAGCAGTACTTC
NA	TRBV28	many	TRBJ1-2	CASSFSGIYGYTF	TGTGCCAGCAGTTTCTCGGGGATCTATGGCTACACCTTC
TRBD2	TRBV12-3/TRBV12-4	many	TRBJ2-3	CASSSWGTSGAPDTQYF	TGTGCCAGCAGTTCATGGGGGACTAGCGGGGCACCCGATACGCAGTATTTT
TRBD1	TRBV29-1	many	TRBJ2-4	CSVGDRVGIQYF	TGCAGCGTTGGGGACAGGGTTGGCATTCAGTACTTC
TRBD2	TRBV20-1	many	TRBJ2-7	CSASPPGTSGGWGYEQYF	TGCAGTGCTAGTCCCCCGGGAACTAGCGGGGGTTGGGGCTACGAGCAGTACTTC
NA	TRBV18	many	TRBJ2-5	CASSPGLAAQETQYF	TGTGCCAGCTCACCAGGCTTAGCGGCCCAAGAGACCCAGTACTTC
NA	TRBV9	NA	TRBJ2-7	CASSSSGLTGEQYF	TGTGCCAGCAGCTCCAGTGGACTAACTGGGGAGCAGTACTTC
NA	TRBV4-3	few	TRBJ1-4	CASSQLSRPATNEKLFF	TGCGCCAGCAGCCAGCTATCCCGCCCGGCAACTAATGAAAAACTGTTTTTT
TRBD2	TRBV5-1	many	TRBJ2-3	CASSLGVAGSTDTQYF	TGCGCCAGCAGCTTGGGAGTAGCGGGAAGCACAGATACGCAGTATTTT
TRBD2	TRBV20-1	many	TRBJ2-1	CSARELAGVHNEQFF	TGCAGTGCTAGAGAACTAGCGGGAGTTCACAATGAGCAGTTCTTC
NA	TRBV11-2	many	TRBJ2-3	CASSADRVMQYF	TGTGCCAGCAGCGCCGACCGGGTCATGCAGTATTTT
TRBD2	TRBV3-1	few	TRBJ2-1	CASSQEFSRTSGSSYNEQFF	TGTGCCAGCAGCCAAGAATTTTCTAGGACTAGCGGGAGCTCCTACAATGAGCAGTTCTTC
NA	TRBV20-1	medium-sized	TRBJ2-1	CSARGSGSGDRNEQFF	TGCAGTGCTAGAGGCTCGGGTAGCGGGGACAGAAATGAGCAGTTCTTC
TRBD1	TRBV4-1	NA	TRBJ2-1	CASNQAGTGGNEQFF	TGCGCCAGCAACCAAGCCGGGACAGGAGGAAATGAGCAGTTCTTC
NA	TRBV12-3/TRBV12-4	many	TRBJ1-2	CASRTTSRGYTF	TGTGCCAGCAGGACCACTAGTAGGGGCTACACCTTC
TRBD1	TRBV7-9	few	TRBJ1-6	CASSGPGTGGSPLHF	TGTGCCAGCAGCGGACCCGGGACAGGGGGTTCACCCCTCCACTTT
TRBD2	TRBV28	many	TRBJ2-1	CASSRTSGRGEQFF	TGTGCCAGCAGTCGGACTAGCGGGAGAGGAGAGCAGTTCTTC
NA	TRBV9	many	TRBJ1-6	CASSVVLTHLLNSPLHF	TGTGCCAGCAGCGTAGTGCTGACCCACCTACTTAATTCACCCCTCCACTTT
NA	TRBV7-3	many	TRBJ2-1	CASSGRGDYNEQFF	TGTGCCAGCAGCGGAAGGGGGGACTACAATGAGCAGTTCTTC
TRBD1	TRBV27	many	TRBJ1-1	CASRVGTVNTEAFF	TGTGCCAGCAGGGTGGGGACAGTAAACACTGAAGCTTTCTTT
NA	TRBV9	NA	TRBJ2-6	CASSASGTSKSSGANVLTF	TGTGCCAGCAGCGCCAGCGGGACAAGCAAAAGCTCTGGGGCCAACGTCCTGACTTTC
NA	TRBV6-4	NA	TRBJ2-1	CASSDSTGGPNEQFF	TGTGCCAGCAGTGACTCGACTGGAGGGCCGAATGAGCAGTTCTTC
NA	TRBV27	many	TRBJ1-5	CASSLGPGGNQPQHF	TGTGCCAGCAGTTTAGGGCCAGGCGGCAATCAGCCCCAGCATTTT
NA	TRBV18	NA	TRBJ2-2	CASSPPRGQLTGELFF	TGTGCCAGCTCACCACCGCGGGGACAACTTACCGGGGAGCTGTTTTTT
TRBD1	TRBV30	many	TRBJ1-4	CALDRGGEKLFF	TGTGCCTTGGACAGGGGTGGTGAAAAACTGTTTTTT
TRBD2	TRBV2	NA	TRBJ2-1	CASSENLPREVSFF	TGTGCCAGCAGTGAAAACCTTCCCCGGGAGGTGTCCTTCTTC